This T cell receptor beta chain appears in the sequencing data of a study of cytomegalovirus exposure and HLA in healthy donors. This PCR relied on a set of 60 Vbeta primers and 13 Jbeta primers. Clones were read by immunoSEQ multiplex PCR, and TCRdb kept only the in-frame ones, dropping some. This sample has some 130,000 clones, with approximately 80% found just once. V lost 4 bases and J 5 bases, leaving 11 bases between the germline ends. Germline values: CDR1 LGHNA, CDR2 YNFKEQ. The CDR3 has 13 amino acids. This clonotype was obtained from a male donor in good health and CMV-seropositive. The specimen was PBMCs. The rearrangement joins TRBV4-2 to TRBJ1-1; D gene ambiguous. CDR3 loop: CASSPGVLTEAFF. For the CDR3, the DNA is TGTGCCAGCAGCCCCGGGGTTTTAACTGAAGCTTTCTTT.